These T cell receptor beta chains were read from a single sample in a study of tumor and adjacent non-tumor tissue in lung cancer. TCRdb independently ran MiXCR on the multiplex PCR reads; one entry per CDR3 protein. This repertoire shows tens of thousands of distinct CDR3 sequences, less than 75% found once; its top ten account for around 12%. Sequenced: lung tumor tissue. The receptors come from a woman aged 70-85 years with non-small cell lung cancer. The CDR3 runs from the conserved cysteine through the conserved F or W. The order of the fields is D gene, J gene, CDR3 length, clone size, V gene, CDR3 protein, CDR3 DNA. A D gene is named only where the DNA matches it firmly. Clone size is shown for a subset of rows, as once, few, many or a class of expanded clone.

>.|TRBJ1-2|14|.|TRBV4-1
CASSQPGSGQGCTF
TGCGCCAGCAGCCAACCGGGCTCGGGACAAGGTTGCACCTTC
>.|TRBJ1-1|15|few|TRBV5-1
CASSLTGTTNTEAFF
TGCGCCAGCAGCTTAACCGGGACAACGAACACTGAAGCTTTCTTT
>.|TRBJ2-5|15|.|TRBV5-4
CASGSSTRSVETQYF
TGTGCCAGCGGCTCTTCGACAAGATCGGTGGAGACCCAGTACTTC
>TRBD1|TRBJ2-7|15|.|TRBV20-1
CSANTGQGNSYEQYF
TGCAGTGCAAATACTGGACAGGGCAACTCCTACGAGCAGTACTTC
>TRBD1|TRBJ2-1|16|once|TRBV5-1
CASSLLGQGAIGVHFF
TGCGCCAGCAGCTTGTTGGGACAGGGGGCAATTGGTGTGCATTTCTTC
>.|TRBJ2-6|15|.|TRBV6-5
CAVGGRDTRANVLTF
TGTGCCGTAGGAGGCCGGGATACCAGGGCCAACGTCCTGACTTTC
>.|TRBJ2-2|13|many|TRBV5-1
CASSDPNTGELFF
TGCGCCAGCAGCGACCCGAACACCGGGGAGCTGTTTTTT
>.|TRBJ2-5|11|.|TRBV28
CASSPRDTQYF
TGTGCCAGCAGTCCACGAGATACCCAGTATTTC
>.|TRBJ1-1|14|.|TRBV6-1
CANSPRAYNTEVFF
TGTGCCAACAGTCCCCGCGCCTATAACACTGAAGTTTTCTTT
>TRBD1|TRBJ2-7|14|many|TRBV29-1
CSVPGTGDTYEQYF
TGCAGCGTACCCGGGACAGGGGACACCTACGAGCAGTACTTC
>.|TRBJ1-2|13|.|TRBV11-2
CASSLTEVSGYTF
TGTGCCAGCAGCTTGACAGAGGTTTCTGGCTACACCTTC
>TRBD2|TRBJ2-1|15|.|TRBV6-1
CASSEATSGGNGQFF
TGTGCCAGCAGTGAAGCGACTAGCGGGGGGAATGGGCAGTTCTTC
>TRBD1|TRBJ1-5|16|many|TRBV11-2
CASSSGGQGASQPQHF
TGTGCCAGCAGCTCTGGTGGACAGGGGGCGAGTCAGCCCCAGCATTTT
>.|TRBJ1-5|16|.|TRBV6-1
CASSEASTMADHPQHF
TGTGCCAGCAGTGAAGCCAGTACAATGGCGGATCATCCCCAGCATTTT
>TRBD1|TRBJ1-5|15|.|TRBV5-1
CSSSVEGREGQPPHF
TGCTCCAGCAGCGTGGAGGGCAGGGAGGGACAGCCCCCGCATTTT
>.|TRBJ2-3|14|.|TRBV11-1
CASSLERETDAQYF
TGTGCCAGCAGCTTGGAAAGGGAGACAGATGCGCAGTATTTT
>.|TRBJ2-7|14|.|TRBV30
CAWRLPGSPYEQYF
TGTGCCTGGAGATTACCCGGGAGCCCCTACGAGCAGTACTTC
>.|TRBJ2-7|15|.|TRBV5-1
CASSLAPVSSYEQYF
TGCGCCAGCAGCTTGGCCCCTGTAAGCTCCTACGAGCAGTACTTC
>TRBD1|TRBJ1-1|16|.|TRBV29-1
CGVPGTGAGMNTEAFF
TGCGGCGTGCCGGGGACAGGGGCGGGGATGAACACTGAAGCTTTCTTT
>.|TRBJ2-4|12|.|TRBV29-1
CSVEGVQNIQYF
TGCAGTGTTGAAGGCGTTCAAAACATTCAGTACTTC
>.|TRBJ2-3|13|.|TRBV7-9
CTSSLNNEDTQYF
TGTACCAGCAGCTTAAACAATGAAGATACGCAGTACTTT
>.|TRBJ2-2|15|.|TRBV11-1
CANSLESGYTGELLF
TGTGCCAACAGCTTAGAGAGCGGTTACACCGGGGAGCTGCTTTTT
>.|TRBJ2-2|15|.|TRBV5-4
CARSLGQTNTGELLF
TGTGCCAGGAGCCTGGGACAAACGAACACCGGGGAGCTGTTGTTT
>.|TRBJ2-1|15|once|TRBV2
CASSPQQSSYNEQFF
TGTGCCAGCAGCCCACAACAGAGTTCCTACAATGAGCAGTTCTTC
>.|TRBJ2-2|17|.|TRBV5-1
CASSIDRTGTNTGELFF
TGCGCCAGCAGCATAGACAGGACTGGCACGAACACCGGGGAGCTGTTTTTT
>TRBD2|TRBJ2-3|18|.|TRBV4-1
CSSSQGTSGRGSSDTQYF
TGCTCCAGCAGCCAAGGGACTAGCGGTCGGGGTTCATCAGATACGCAGTATTTC
>.|TRBJ2-7|17|.|TRBV6-5
CASRASGWYTGSYEQHF
TGTGCCAGCAGGGCTAGCGGCTGGTATACAGGGTCCTACGAGCAGCACTTC
>.|TRBJ2-5|14|many|TRBV7-9
CASSFPGVPETQYF
TGTGCCAGCAGCTTTCCGGGGGTACCAGAGACCCAGTACTTC
>.|TRBJ2-7|17|.|TRBV5-1
CASSTTTPVSVDYEQYF
TGCGCCAGCAGCACAACGACGCCGGTTAGCGTAGACTACGAGCAGTACTTC
>.|TRBJ1-1|13|many|TRBV5-5
CASTLLGDTEAFF
TGTGCCAGCACCCTGCTAGGAGACACTGAAGCTTTCTTT
>TRBD2|TRBJ2-1|15|medium-sized|TRBV5-4
CASSWPSGGMNEQFF
TGTGCCAGCAGCTGGCCTAGCGGGGGGATGAATGAGCAGTTCTTC
>.|TRBJ1-1|16|many|TRBV6-1
CASSEILRGPNTEAFF
TGTGCCAGCAGTGAAATTTTGAGGGGACCGAACACTGAAGCTTTCTTT
>TRBD1|TRBJ1-6|19|.|TRBV6-5
CASGYNTGQESSYNSALHF
TGTGCCAGCGGTTACAACACAGGACAGGAAAGCTCCTATAATTCAGCCCTCCACTTT
>.|TRBJ2-3|14|.|TRBV10-3
CANSEGATPDTQYF
TGTGCCAACAGTGAGGGAGCAACACCAGATACGCAATATTTT
>.|TRBJ1-3|14|.|TRBV7-9
CASSLNRAGNTIYF
TGTGCCAGCAGCCTTAACAGGGCTGGAAACACTATATATTTT